This passage covers 13 T cell receptor beta chains from one sample sequenced in a study of T cells in women clearing cervical HPV infection. Method: immunoSEQ multiplex PCR; TCRdb's copy keeps in-frame clones and lacks some. The listing contains 14,000 or so clones. Material: blood buffy coat. Receptors originate from a woman aged 18-69 years with a cervical HPV16 infection that either progressed to CIN3+ or cleared (not recorded which).

Turning to this clone: The read is 3 residues too short to cover the CDR3 end, so that end is filled in from the germline J gene. The chain combines TRBV7-6 with TRBJ1-2; D is unclear. Germline CDR1 is SGHVS and CDR2 is FNYEAQ. The CDR3 contains 18 residues. The part of the CDR3 DNA that was read is TGTGCCAGCAGCTTAAGGCAGGTCCCTCCGAGCTCCTACAATGAC. It specifies CASSLRQVPPSSYND. The whole CDR3 protein is CASSLRQVPPSSYNDYTF. The entire variable domain, with the rest obtained from reference TRBV7-6 and TRBJ1-2, is as follows: GAGVSQSPRYKVTKRGQDVALRCDPISGHVSLYWYRQALGQGPEFLTYFNYEAQQDKSGLPNDRFSAERPEGSISTLTIQRTEQRDSAMYRCASSLRQVPPSSYNDYTFGSGTRLTVV.

Regarding this clone: The read is 3 residues too short to cover the CDR3 end, so that end is filled in from the germline J gene. The rearrangement joins TRBV11-2 to TRBJ2-1, with 7 nucleotides matching TRBD2. J was trimmed by 8 bases and V by 0 bases; bases with no gene match: 7. CDR1 and CDR2 (germline): SGHAT, FQNNGV. This CDR3 comprises 15 residues. The CDR3 protein is CASSLDRGVDDEQFF. The covered CDR3 bases are TGTGCCAGCAGCTTAGATCGGGGGGTCGACGATGAG.

A remark on this clone: The read ends 3 residues early relative to the CDR3; the germline J gene fills the gap. The chain recombines TRBV20-1 with TRBJ1-2; 7 nucleotides line up with TRBD1. V gave up 6 bases and J gave up 2 bases; unmatched junction bases: 12. CDR1 and CDR2 (germline): DFQATT, SNEGSKA (reference sequence). The CDR3 sequence is 15 residues long. CDR3 DNA (partial): TGCAGTGCCAGCATGACACAGGGGCCGAACTATGGC. Amino acids: CSASMTQGPNYG. From start to end, the CDR3 is CSASMTQGPNYGYTF.

As concerns this clone: The read comes to an end 3 residues before the CDR3 does, leaving the germline J gene to fill in the end. The rearrangement uses TRBV2 and TRBJ1-4; possibly TRBD1 for D (5 bases). The length of the CDR3 is 15 residues. Trimming took off 1 base at V and 3 bases at J, with 9 bases between the two ends. Per the germline V gene, CDR1 is SNHLY and CDR2 is FYNNEI. Partial CDR3 DNA: TGTGCCAGCAGTGAAGGAGCAGGGTCTAATGAAAAA. Amino acids: CASSEGAGSNEK. The whole CDR3 region reads CASSEGAGSNEKLFF. The whole variable domain, remainder taken from reference TRBV2 and TRBJ1-4, is EPEVTQTPSHQVTQMGQEVILRCVPISNHLYFYWYRQILGQKVEFLVSFYNNEISEKSEIFDDQFSVERPDGSNFTLKIRSTKLEDSAMYFCASSEGAGSNEKLFFGSGTQLSVL.

About this clone: The read stops 3 residues short of the end of the CDR3; the missing end is completed from the germline J gene. The chain recombines TRBV4-1 with TRBJ1-1; D gene unclear. The V and J ends lost 0 bases and 1 base respectively, with 6 bases between them. The germline CDR1 and CDR2 sequences are MGHRA and YSYEKL. CDR3 length equals 14 residues. The CDR3 sequence: CASSQEVANTEAFF. The sequenced CDR3 bases are TGCGCCAGCAGCCAAGAAGTGGCGAACACTGAA.

Concerning this clone: The CDR3 end is not reached by the read, which stops 3 residues before it; the germline J gene fills it in. The chain employs TRBV6-1 and TRBJ1-2; no reliable D call. The germline V gene has CDR1 MNHNS and CDR2 SASEGT. The CDR3 has 14 residues. The part of the CDR3 DNA that was read is TGTGCCAGCAGTGAAGGGCGGTGGTCACTGTGG. Protein product: CASSEGRWSLW. The full CDR3 reads CASSEGRWSLWYTF.

In the case of this clone: Read coverage stops 3 residues before the CDR3 terminus; the germline J gene supplies the remainder. The J gene is TRBJ2-7, the V gene TRBV3-1 (or the pseudogene TRBV3-2); no reliable D call. Trimming removed 3 bases at V and 3 bases at J, with 9 bases between. The CDR3 runs 13 residues. Germline V gene sequence: CDR1 LGHDT, CDR2 YNNKEL (reference sequence). CDR3 DNA (partial): TGTGCCAGCAGCCAGGGCAGGATCTACGAG. Its translation is CASSQGRIYE. The full-length CDR3 reads as CASSQGRIYEQYF.

On this clone: With the read ending 3 residues before the CDR3 end, the germline J gene is used to fill in that end. J is TRBJ2-1 and V is TRBV7-2; 9 bases are a match to TRBD1. CDR1 and CDR2 (germline): SGHTA, FQGNSA. The CDR3 is 14 residues long. V was clipped by 3 bases and J by 7 bases; unmatched bases: 4. The CDR3: CASSLGQGGNEQFF. The DNA read from the CDR3 is TGTGCCAGCAGCTTGGGACAGGGCGGAAATGAG.

This clone is classed as medium-sized by frequency. The CDR3 end falls 3 residues outside the read, so it is completed with the germline J gene. The chain has TRBV29-1 and TRBJ2-5; D is uncertain. CDR1 is SQVTM and CDR2 is ANQGSEA in the germline V gene. This CDR3 is built from 11 residues. V was trimmed by 5 bases and J by 3 bases, leaving 7 bases between them. CDR3: CSVLSKETQYF. The DNA read from the CDR3 is TGCAGCGTTTTGTCAAAAGAGACC.

A remark on this clone: Read data end 3 residues before the CDR3 end; the end is taken from the germline J gene. The chain uses TRBV6-2 or TRBV6-3 and TRBJ2-3; the match to TRBD2 covers 9 bases. Germline V CDR1 and CDR2: MNHEY, SVGEGT. CDR3 size: 15 residues. Partial CDR3 DNA: TGTGCCAGCAGTCGACTAGCGGCATACCAAGAGACG. Protein sequence: CASSRLAAYQET. In full, the CDR3 is CASSRLAAYQETQYF.

Regarding this clone: From the germline J gene comes the end of the CDR3, since the read stops 3 residues before it. The rearrangement uses TRBV6-2 or TRBV6-3 and TRBJ2-1; 8 bases fit TRBD2. Unmatched junction bases numbered 4, after V lost 6 bases and J lost 0 bases. Per germline, CDR1 MNHEY and CDR2 SVGEGT. The CDR3 has 15 residues. The sequenced part of the CDR3 DNA is TGTGCCAGCAGCCGTAGCGGGGACTCCTACAATGAG. Translated, it gives CASSRSGDSYNE. In full, the CDR3 reads CASSRSGDSYNEQFF.

Worth noting for this clone: The missing CDR3 end, 3 residues past where the read stops, is filled in from the germline J gene. The chain employs TRBV5-1 and TRBJ2-1; 9 nucleotides align to TRBD2. CDR1 is SGHRS, CDR2 YFSETQ, per germline. V trimming: 4 bases; J trimming: 9 bases; junction bases outside the gene matches: 8. The CDR3 spans 14 residues. The sequenced CDR3 bases are TGCGCCAGCAGCCAAATAGCGGGAGCGTCTGAG. Translating gives CASSQIAGASE. The whole CDR3 protein is CASSQIAGASEQFF.

In the case of this clone: The read terminates 3 residues ahead of where the CDR3 ends, so the germline J gene completes it. The V and J genes are TRBV18 and TRBJ2-5; 7 bases align to TRBD2. Germline V gene sequence: CDR1 KGHSH, CDR2 LQKENI. CDR3 size: 16 residues. V lost 3 bases and J lost 5; bases outside the gene matches: 12. Incomplete CDR3 DNA: TGTGCCAGCTCACCGCCCGGCGGGAGTAGAGTCGAGACC. Translation gives CASSPPGGSRVET. The full CDR3 reads CASSPPGGSRVETQYF.